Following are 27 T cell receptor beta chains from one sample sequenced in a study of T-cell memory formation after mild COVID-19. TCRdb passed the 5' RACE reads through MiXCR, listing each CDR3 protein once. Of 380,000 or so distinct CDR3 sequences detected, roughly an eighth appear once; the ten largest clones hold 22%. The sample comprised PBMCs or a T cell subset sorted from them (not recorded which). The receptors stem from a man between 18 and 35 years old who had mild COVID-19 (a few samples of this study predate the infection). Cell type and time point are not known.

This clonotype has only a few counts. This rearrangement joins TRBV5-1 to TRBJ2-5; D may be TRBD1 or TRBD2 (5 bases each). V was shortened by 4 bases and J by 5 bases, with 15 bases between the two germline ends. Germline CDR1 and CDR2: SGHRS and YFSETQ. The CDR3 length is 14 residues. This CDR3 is CASSPLGVRETQYF. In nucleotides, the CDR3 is TGCGCCAGCAGCCCCCTGGGGGTACGTGAGACCCAGTACTTC.

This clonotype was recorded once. The CDR3 DNA reads TGCAGCGTTGGCCCGACAGGGTTGAACGAGCAGTACTTC. This translates into CSVGPTGLNEQYF. The chain carries TRBV29-1 and TRBJ2-7; TRBD1 matches at 7 bases. Germline V gene data show CDR1 as SQVTM and CDR2 as ANQGSEA. This CDR3 has 13 amino acids. The junction had 8 bases not matched to a gene; V was cut back by 4 bases and J by 5 bases.

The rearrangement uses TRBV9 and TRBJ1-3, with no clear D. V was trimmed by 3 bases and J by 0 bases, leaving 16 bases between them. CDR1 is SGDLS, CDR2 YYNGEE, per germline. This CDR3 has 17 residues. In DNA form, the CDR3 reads TGTGCCAGCAGCGAATACGAGGGTTATTTCTCTGGAAACACCATATATTTT. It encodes CASSEYEGYFSGNTIYF.

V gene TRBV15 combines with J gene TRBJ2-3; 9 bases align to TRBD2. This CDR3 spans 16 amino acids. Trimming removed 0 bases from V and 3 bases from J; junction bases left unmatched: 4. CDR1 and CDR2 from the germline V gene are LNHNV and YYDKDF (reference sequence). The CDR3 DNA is TGTGCCACCAGCAGAGATGGCAGCGGGGGGACAGATACGCAGTATTTT. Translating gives CATSRDGSGGTDTQYF.

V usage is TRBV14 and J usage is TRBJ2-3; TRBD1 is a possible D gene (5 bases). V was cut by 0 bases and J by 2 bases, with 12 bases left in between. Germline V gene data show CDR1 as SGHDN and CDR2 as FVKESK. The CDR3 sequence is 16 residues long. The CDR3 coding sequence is TGTGCCAGCAGCCAAGAAGGGGCCTTCATCACAGATACGCAGTATTTT. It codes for CASSQEGAFITDTQYF.

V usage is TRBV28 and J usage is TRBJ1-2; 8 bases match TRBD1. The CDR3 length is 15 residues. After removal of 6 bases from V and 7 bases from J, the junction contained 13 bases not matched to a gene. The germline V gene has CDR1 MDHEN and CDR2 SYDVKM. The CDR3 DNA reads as TGTGCCAGCAGCCTCTTGGAGGACAGGGTCAGTGGCTACACCTTC. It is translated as CASSLLEDRVSGYTF.

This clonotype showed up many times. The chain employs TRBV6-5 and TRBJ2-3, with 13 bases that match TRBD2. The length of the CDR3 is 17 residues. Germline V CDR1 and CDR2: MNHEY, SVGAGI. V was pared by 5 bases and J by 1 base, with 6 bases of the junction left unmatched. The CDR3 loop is CASSQTSGGARTDTQYF. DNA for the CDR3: TGTGCCAGCAGTCAAACTAGCGGGGGGGCCCGCACAGATACGCAGTATTTT.

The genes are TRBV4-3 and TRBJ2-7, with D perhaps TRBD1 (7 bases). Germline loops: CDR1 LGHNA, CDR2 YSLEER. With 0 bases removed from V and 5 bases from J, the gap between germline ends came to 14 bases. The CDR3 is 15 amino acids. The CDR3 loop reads CASSQEEGASHEQYF. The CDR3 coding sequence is TGCGCCAGCAGCCAAGAGGAGGGGGCAAGCCACGAGCAGTACTTC.

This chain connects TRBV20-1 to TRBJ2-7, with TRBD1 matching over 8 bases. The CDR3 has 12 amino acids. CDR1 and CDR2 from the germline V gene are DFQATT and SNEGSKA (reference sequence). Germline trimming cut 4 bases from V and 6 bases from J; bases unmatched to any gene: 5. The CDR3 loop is CSAIGQGGEQYF. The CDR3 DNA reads TGCAGTGCTATAGGACAGGGAGGCGAGCAGTACTTC.

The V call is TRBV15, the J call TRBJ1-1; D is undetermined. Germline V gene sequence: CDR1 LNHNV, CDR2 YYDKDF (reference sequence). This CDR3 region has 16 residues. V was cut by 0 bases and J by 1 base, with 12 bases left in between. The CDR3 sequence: CATSRDLTRRNTEAFF. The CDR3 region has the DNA TGTGCCACCAGCAGAGATCTGACCAGGAGGAACACTGAAGCTTTCTTT. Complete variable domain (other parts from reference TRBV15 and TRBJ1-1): DAMVIQNPRYQVTQFGKPVTLSCSQTLNHNVMYWYQQKSSQAPKLLFHYYDKDFNNEADTPDNFQSRRPNTSFCFLDIRSPGLGDTAMYLCATSRDLTRRNTEAFFGQGTRLTVV.

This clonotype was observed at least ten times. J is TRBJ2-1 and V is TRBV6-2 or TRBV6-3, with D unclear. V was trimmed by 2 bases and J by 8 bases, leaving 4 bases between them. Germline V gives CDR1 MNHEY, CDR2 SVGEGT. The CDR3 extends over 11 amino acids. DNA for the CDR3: TGTGCCAGCAGTTACGGCTATGAGCAGTTCTTC. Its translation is CASSYGYEQFF.

CDR3 in amino acids: CAWSVDGERGYTF. As DNA, the CDR3 is TGTGCCTGGAGTGTAGACGGGGAGCGTGGCTACACCTTC. The chain combines TRBV30 with TRBJ1-2; D gene ambiguous. Germline V gene sequence: CDR1 GTSNPN, CDR2 SVGIG (reference sequence). V lost 0 bases to trimming and J lost 7 bases, with 12 bases between them. This CDR3 is 13 amino acids long.

The CDR3 bases are TGTGCCAGCAGCTTCGGGGGTCAAGCCCAGCATTTT. It translates to CASSFGGQAQHF. The chain links TRBV7-9 to TRBJ1-5; TRBD1 is a possible D gene (5 bases). The CDR3 consists of 12 residues. The germline gives CDR1 SEHNR, CDR2 FQNEAQ (reference sequence). Trimming stripped 3 bases from V and 11 bases from J, with 11 bases between.

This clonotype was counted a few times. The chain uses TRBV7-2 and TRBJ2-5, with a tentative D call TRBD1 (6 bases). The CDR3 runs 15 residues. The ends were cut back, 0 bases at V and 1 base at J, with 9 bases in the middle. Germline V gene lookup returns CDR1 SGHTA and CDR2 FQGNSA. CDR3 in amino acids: CASSLAGQFQETQYF. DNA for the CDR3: TGTGCCAGCAGCTTAGCAGGACAGTTCCAAGAGACCCAGTACTTC.

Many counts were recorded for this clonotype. The CDR3 nucleotides are TGTGCCAGCAGTTTATTGACCGGCACTGAAGCTTTCTTT. The encoded protein is CASSLLTGTEAFF. The rearrangement links TRBV27 to TRBJ1-1; no definite D call. The CDR3 contains 13 residues. Trimming took 1 base from V and 4 from J, leaving 7 bases between them. CDR1 and CDR2 from the germline V gene are MNHEY and SMNVEV (reference sequence).

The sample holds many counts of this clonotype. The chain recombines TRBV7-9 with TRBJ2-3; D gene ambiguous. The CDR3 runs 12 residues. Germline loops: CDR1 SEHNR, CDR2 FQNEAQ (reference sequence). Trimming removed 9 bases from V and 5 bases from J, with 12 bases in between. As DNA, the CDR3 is TGTGCCAGTATACCAGAAAAAGATACGCAGTATTTT. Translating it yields CASIPEKDTQYF.

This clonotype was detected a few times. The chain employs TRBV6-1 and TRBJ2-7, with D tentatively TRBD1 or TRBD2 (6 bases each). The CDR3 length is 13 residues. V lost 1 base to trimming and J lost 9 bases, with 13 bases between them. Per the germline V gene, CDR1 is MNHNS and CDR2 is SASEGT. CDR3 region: CASSEVWGARQYV. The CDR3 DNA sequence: TGTGCCAGCAGTGAAGTATGGGGGGCAAGGCAGTACGTC.

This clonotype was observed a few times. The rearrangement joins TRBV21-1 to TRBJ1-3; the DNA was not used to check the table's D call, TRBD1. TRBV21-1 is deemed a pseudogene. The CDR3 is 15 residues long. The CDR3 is CARLRDRGILNTIYF. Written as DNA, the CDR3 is TGTGCCAGGCTTAGGGACAGGGGGATACTTAACACCATATATTTT.

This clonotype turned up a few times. The DNA of the CDR3 is TGTGCCAGCAGACGTACACGGATGGGCACCGGGGAGCTGTTTTTT. Its protein is CASRRTRMGTGELFF. The rearrangement links TRBV7-9 to TRBJ2-2; the D is unclear. Trimming pared 6 bases from V and 4 bases from J, leaving 15 bases between. Germline values: CDR1 SEHNR, CDR2 FQNEAQ (reference sequence). CDR3 length: 15 residues.

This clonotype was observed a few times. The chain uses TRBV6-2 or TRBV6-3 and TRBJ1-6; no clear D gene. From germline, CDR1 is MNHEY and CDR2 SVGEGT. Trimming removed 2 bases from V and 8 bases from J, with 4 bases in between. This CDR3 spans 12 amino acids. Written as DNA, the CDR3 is TGTGCCAGCAGTTACGAAGATTCACCCCTCCACTTT. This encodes CASSYEDSPLHF.

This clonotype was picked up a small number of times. The CDR3 loop is CASSWTSGSDTQYF. The CDR3 bases are TGTGCCAGCAGTTGGACTAGCGGGTCTGATACGCAGTATTTT. J is TRBJ2-3 and V is TRBV7-9, with 11 nucleotides matching TRBD2. The trim removed 6 bases at V and 6 bases at J, leaving 5 bases unmatched. Germline assignment: CDR1 SEHNR and CDR2 FQNEAQ (reference sequence). The CDR3 extends over 14 amino acids.

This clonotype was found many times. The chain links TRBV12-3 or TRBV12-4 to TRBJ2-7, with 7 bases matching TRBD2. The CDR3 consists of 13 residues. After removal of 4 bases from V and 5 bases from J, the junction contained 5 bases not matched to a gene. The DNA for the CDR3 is TGTGCCAGCAGTTCTGGGAGGGGCGACGAGCAGTACTTC. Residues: CASSSGRGDEQYF.

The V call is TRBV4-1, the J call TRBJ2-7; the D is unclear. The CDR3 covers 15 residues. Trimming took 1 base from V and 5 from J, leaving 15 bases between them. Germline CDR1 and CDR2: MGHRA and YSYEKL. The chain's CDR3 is CASSQVGTSADEQYF. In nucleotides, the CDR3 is TGCGCCAGCAGCCAAGTCGGAACATCGGCCGACGAGCAGTACTTC.

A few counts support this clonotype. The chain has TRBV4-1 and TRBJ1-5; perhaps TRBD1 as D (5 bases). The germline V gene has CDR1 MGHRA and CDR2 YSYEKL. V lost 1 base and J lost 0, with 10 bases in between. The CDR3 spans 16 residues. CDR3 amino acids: CASSQVRGISNQPQHF. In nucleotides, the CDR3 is TGCGCCAGCAGCCAAGTGAGGGGAATTAGCAATCAGCCCCAGCATTTT.

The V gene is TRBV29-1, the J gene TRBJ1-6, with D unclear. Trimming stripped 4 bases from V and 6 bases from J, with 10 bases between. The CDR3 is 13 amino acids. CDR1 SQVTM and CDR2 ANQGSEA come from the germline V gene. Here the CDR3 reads CSVGEDFNSPLHF. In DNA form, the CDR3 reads TGCAGCGTTGGTGAGGACTTTAATTCACCCCTCCACTTT. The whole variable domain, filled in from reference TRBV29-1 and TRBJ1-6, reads SAVISQKPSRDICQRGTSLTIQCQVDSQVTMMFWYRQQPGQSLTLIATANQGSEATYESGFVIDKFPISRPNLTFSTLTVSNMSPEDSSIYLCSVGEDFNSPLHFGNGTRLTVT.

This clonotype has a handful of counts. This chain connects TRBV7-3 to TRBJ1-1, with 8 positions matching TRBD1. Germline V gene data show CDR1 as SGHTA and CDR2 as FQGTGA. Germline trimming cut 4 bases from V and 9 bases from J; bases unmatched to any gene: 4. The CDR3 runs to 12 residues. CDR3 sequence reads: CASSYDRGKAFF. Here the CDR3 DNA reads TGTGCCAGCAGCTACGACAGGGGTAAAGCTTTCTTT.

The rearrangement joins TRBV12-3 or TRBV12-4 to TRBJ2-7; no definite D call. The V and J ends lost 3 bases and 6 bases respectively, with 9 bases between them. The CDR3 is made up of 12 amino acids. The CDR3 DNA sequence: TGTGCCAGCAGTTTCATCATATCCGAGCAGTACTTC. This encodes CASSFIISEQYF.